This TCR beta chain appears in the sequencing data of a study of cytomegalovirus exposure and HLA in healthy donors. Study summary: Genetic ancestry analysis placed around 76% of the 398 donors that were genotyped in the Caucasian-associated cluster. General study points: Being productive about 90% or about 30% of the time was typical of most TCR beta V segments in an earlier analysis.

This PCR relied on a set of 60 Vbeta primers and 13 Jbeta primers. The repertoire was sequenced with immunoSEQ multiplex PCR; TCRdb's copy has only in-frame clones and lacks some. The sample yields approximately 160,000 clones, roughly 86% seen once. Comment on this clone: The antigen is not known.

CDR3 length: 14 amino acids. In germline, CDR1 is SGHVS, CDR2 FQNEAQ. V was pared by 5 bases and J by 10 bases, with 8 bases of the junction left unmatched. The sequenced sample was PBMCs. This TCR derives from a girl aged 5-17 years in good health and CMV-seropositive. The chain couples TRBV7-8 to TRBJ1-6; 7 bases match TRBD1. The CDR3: CASSLDRVGSPLHF. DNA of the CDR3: TGTGCCAGCAGCCTCGACAGGGTCGGCTCACCCCTCCACTTT.